This T cell receptor (beta chain) is drawn from a study of blood T cell repertoires in COVID-19 (dated by TCRdb to 2020 to 2021). Notes on the research overall: Samples covering the acute and convalescent phases of COVID-19 were provided by collaborators in the United States, Italy and Spain. The prospective study material was composed of cDNA or gDNA derived from T cells, B-cell-depleted T cells, or PBMCs. The dataset comprised deeply sampled blood TCRbeta repertoires from subjects exposed to, actively infected with, or recovered from COVID-19. The repertoires were released in a freely available public database intended as a resource for research on the immune response to SARS-CoV-2. The samples were drawn from the first 160 participants of the ongoing ImmuneRACE study and from 1,254 subjects provided by 6 global collaborators. Nearly every sample came with metadata listing a de-identified subject ID, COVID-19 status, age in years and sex. Where available, HLA class I and class II types were taken from metadata supplied by the sample provider and were not determined by assay-based typing. What the study reported, not specific to this receptor: The amount of clinical and demographic metadata varied by source and participant and was provided uncurated.

One collaborating source in Seattle enrolled patients while the patients were actively infected and followed the patients over time throughout the course of disease. Each collaborating institution followed its own protocols to collect whole blood in K2EDTA tubes. Collaborator samples were shipped for TCRbeta analysis as frozen whole blood, isolated PBMCs, or DNA extracted from either sample type. Comments on this clone: The antigen this receptor binds is unknown. No base qualities exist here, and no much larger clone lies one base off it.

CDR1 and CDR2 were assigned from the germline V gene (reference sequence) as LNHDA and SQIVND. V loses 5 bases at its end and J loses 6 bases; junction bases beyond the gene matches: 17. The CDR3 has 18 amino acids, counting the end cysteine and phenylalanine. The CDR3 DNA has 54 bases and is translated from base 1. The immunoSEQ Assay, a bias-controlled multiplex PCR, was used to amplify TCRbeta CDR3 regions from genomic DNA. As for the authors' bioinformatics: Within the assay, amplification of reference gene primers was used to estimate how many nucleated cells each sample contained. Sequence reads were collapsed and filtered to measure the absolute abundance of every unique TCRbeta CDR3 rearrangement. For each sample, productive Simpson clonality was calculated as the square root of Simpson's diversity index over productive rearrangements. The source is immuneACCESS, and TCRdb retained only in-frame sequences with V and J called. Part of the clones is not carried over; for the studies checked, unresolved V genes explain less than half of this, and the remainder is unexplained. The V and J calls and the clone size are those of that table, but D and trimming were determined from the DNA. The sample includes roughly 150,000 clones, with approximately 86% observed a single time. Roughly 8.1% of the sample belongs to the ten largest clones.

The sequence links TRBV19 to TRBJ2-3; TRBD2 agrees with 10 junctional bases. The sequence was collected from a woman older than 75 with COVID-19, enrolled during active disease. Specimen: peripheral blood. The CDR3: CASSPGPERGGLVDTQYF. The DNA is TGTGCCAGTAGTCCAGGCCCTGAGCGGGGGGGCCTGGTGGATACGCAGTATTTT. This CDR3, with the reference TRBV19 and TRBJ2-3 proteins standing in past its ends, gives the full variable domain DGGITQSPKYLFRKEGQNVTLSCEQNLNHDAMYWYRQDPGQGLRLIYYSQIVNDFQKGDIAEGYSVSREKKESFPLTVTSAQKNPTAFYLCASSPGPERGGLVDTQYFGPGTRLTVL.